Presented here are 32 T cell receptor beta chains from one specimen sequenced in a study of blood T cell repertoires in COVID-19. Clones were read by immunoSEQ multiplex PCR, and TCRdb kept only the in-frame ones, dropping some. The sample consists of 380,000 or so clones, 88% of them appearing once. Material: PBMCs or T cells enriched from blood (not recorded which). These receptor sequences come from a woman younger than 45 with acute COVID-19.

The rearrangement uses TRBV6-6 and TRBJ1-1; a weak D match, TRBD1 (6 bases). This CDR3 is built from 14 residues. The germline V gene has CDR1 MNHNY and CDR2 SVGAGI (reference sequence). V was trimmed by 6 bases and J by 5 bases, leaving 16 bases between them. The CDR3 region is CASREGGARTEAFF. In nucleotides, the CDR3 is TGTGCCAGCAGGGAAGGGGGGGCGAGGACTGAAGCTTTCTTT.

This clone has more than one count but fewer than ten. The V gene is TRBV28, the J gene TRBJ2-3; D is possibly TRBD2 (5 bases). CDR1 and CDR2 (germline): MDHEN, SYDVKM. V was cut by 3 bases and J by 1 base, with 8 bases left in between. The CDR3 is 14 residues long. The CDR3 is CASSFISGTDTQYF. In DNA form, the CDR3 reads TGTGCCAGCAGTTTTATTAGCGGCACAGATACGCAGTATTTT. The full variable domain, completed using reference TRBV28 and TRBJ2-3, is DVKVTQSSRYLVKRTGEKVFLECVQDMDHENMFWYRQDPGLGLRLIYFSYDVKMKEKGDIPEGYSVSREKKERFSLILESASTNQTSMYLCASSFISGTDTQYFGPGTRLTVL.

This chain connects TRBV14 to TRBJ2-5; D possibly corresponds to TRBD1 (6 bases). The germline V gene has CDR1 SGHDN and CDR2 FVKESK. The CDR3 contains 17 residues. With 2 bases removed from V and 3 bases from J, the gap between germline ends came to 19 bases. The CDR3 here is CASSQYWHRDIEETQYF. Written as DNA, the CDR3 is TGTGCCAGCAGCCAATATTGGCACCGGGACATCGAAGAGACCCAGTACTTC.

The chain uses TRBV5-1 and TRBJ2-5, with 9 nucleotides matching TRBD1. V lost 4 bases, J lost 5 bases, and 12 bases stayed unmatched. Germline loops: CDR1 SGHRS, CDR2 YFSETQ. CDR3 length equals 16 residues. Written as DNA, the CDR3 is TGCGCCAGCAGCCCCCAGGTCTTGGGGACAGGGGAGACCCAGTACTTC. Translating gives CASSPQVLGTGETQYF.

The rearrangement joins TRBV19 to TRBJ2-1; 9 nucleotides line up with TRBD2. J lost 4 bases, V lost 6 bases, and 10 bases had no gene match. CDR3 length: 16 amino acids. Germline lookup yields CDR1 LNHDA and CDR2 SQIVND (reference sequence). The CDR3: CASRTLGSGGYNEQFF. DNA for the CDR3: TGTGCCAGTAGGACCCTTGGTAGCGGGGGATACAATGAGCAGTTCTTC.

The CDR3 nucleotides read TGCAGCGTTTACGGGAGCCCCAGAGGCTATGGCTACACCTTC. Amino acid sequence: CSVYGSPRGYGYTF. This sequence joins TRBV29-1 and TRBJ1-2; D unclear. This CDR3 contains 14 residues. Per the germline V gene, CDR1 is SQVTM and CDR2 is ANQGSEA. V was pared by 5 bases and J by 4 bases, with 17 bases between.

V gene TRBV7-2 combines with J gene TRBJ2-3; tentative D call: TRBD1 (5 bases). Trimming pared 4 bases from V and 8 bases from J, leaving 10 bases between. The CDR3 extends over 12 amino acids. The germline V gene has CDR1 SGHTA and CDR2 FQGNSA. DNA for the CDR3: TGTGCCAGCAGCTCGAATCAGGGTACGCAGTATTTT. This encodes CASSSNQGTQYF.

V usage is TRBV5-1 and J usage is TRBJ2-6; D is uncertain. This CDR3 is 16 amino acids long. CDR1 SGHRS and CDR2 YFSETQ come from the germline V gene. Trimming cost V 0 bases and J 4 bases, with 11 bases left between them. This CDR3 is CASSLGATGGANVLTF. CDR3 sequence (DNA): TGCGCCAGCAGCTTGGGGGCCACCGGCGGGGCCAACGTCCTGACTTTC.

This clone came up a few times. V is TRBV19 and J is TRBJ1-5, with no clear D. The V gene lost 3 bases and the J gene lost 6 bases, with 12 bases spanning the gap. CDR3 length: 14 amino acids. Per the germline V gene, CDR1 is LNHDA and CDR2 is SQIVND (reference sequence). The chain's CDR3 is CASSIGVVFQPQHF. The CDR3 DNA follows: TGTGCCAGTAGTATCGGGGTAGTTTTTCAGCCCCAGCATTTT.

The genes are TRBV4-1 and TRBJ2-1, with a weak D call TRBD2 (7 bases). This CDR3 spans 18 amino acids. Germline V CDR1 and CDR2: MGHRA, YSYEKL. The V end was cut by 3 bases, the J end by 7 bases, with 25 bases between. CDR3 region: CASSHGGGGPLLGNEQFF. CDR3 coding DNA: TGCGCCAGCAGCCATGGGGGCGGGGGCCCGCTGTTGGGGAATGAGCAGTTCTTC.

The rearrangement uses TRBV19 and TRBJ2-3; 8 nucleotides align to TRBD2. CDR1 and CDR2 (germline): LNHDA, SQIVND (reference sequence). The J segment lost 6 bases and the V segment lost 5 bases, leaving 7 bases of the junction unmatched. The CDR3 is 14 residues long. CDR3 DNA sequence: TGTGCCAGTAGTCCTCGGGGGGGTTCGGATACGCAGTATTTT. This codes for CASSPRGGSDTQYF.

As DNA, the CDR3 is TGCGCCAGCAGCCCCCGCGGGGCCGGGGAGCTGTTTTTT. This encodes CASSPRGAGELFF. This chain connects TRBV5-1 to TRBJ2-2, with D tentatively TRBD2 (6 bases). The germline CDR1 and CDR2 sequences are SGHRS and YFSETQ. The germline V and J ends were trimmed by 4 bases and 6 bases, with 10 bases remaining between them. This CDR3 has 13 amino acids.

This rearrangement joins TRBV29-1 to TRBJ1-6; 10 positions agree with TRBD1. Germline-derived CDR1 and CDR2 are SQVTM and ANQGSEA. Losses at the gene ends were 4 bases for V and 5 bases for J; bases not matched to a gene: 2. The CDR3 length is 14 residues. The CDR3 bases are TGCAGCGTTGGGACAGGGGGGAATAATTCACCCCTCCACTTT. Translating it yields CSVGTGGNNSPLHF. The whole variable domain, filled in from reference TRBV29-1 and TRBJ1-6, reads SAVISQKPSRDICQRGTSLTIQCQVDSQVTMMFWYRQQPGQSLTLIATANQGSEATYESGFVIDKFPISRPNLTFSTLTVSNMSPEDSSIYLCSVGTGGNNSPLHFGNGTRLTVT.

The chain combines TRBV12-3 or TRBV12-4 with TRBJ1-1, with 7 bases matching TRBD1. V trimming: 5 bases; J trimming: 8 bases; junction bases outside the gene matches: 8. This CDR3 is built from 13 residues. CDR3 bases: TGTGCCAGCAGTCCTCCCTTGGGACAGGAAGCTTTCTTT. This gives the protein CASSPPLGQEAFF.

The rearrangement joins TRBV5-1 to TRBJ1-5; a weak D match, TRBD1 (6 bases). Trimming removed 0 bases at V and 7 bases at J, with 11 bases between. The CDR3 runs to 14 residues. Germline lookup yields CDR1 SGHRS and CDR2 YFSETQ. The CDR3 nucleotides read TGCGCCAGCAGCTTGGAACAGGGCGGACAGCCCCAGCATTTT. Protein product: CASSLEQGGQPQHF.

The chain has TRBV9 and TRBJ1-2; D possibly corresponds to TRBD1 (6 bases). The CDR3 runs to 14 residues. V was cut by 4 bases and J by 7 bases, with 17 bases left in between. The germline CDR1 and CDR2 sequences are SGDLS and YYNGEE. The CDR3 coding sequence is TGTGCCAGCAGCCTTGCACAGGGCTGGGTTGGCTACACCTTC. Its protein is CASSLAQGWVGYTF.

In its sample, this clone was seen once. Additional DNA sequences in this sample encode the identical CDR3. The chain links TRBV5-1 to TRBJ2-3; D possibly corresponds to TRBD1 (6 bases). Per the germline V gene, CDR1 is SGHRS and CDR2 is YFSETQ. Trimming removed 2 bases from V and 3 bases from J, with 13 bases in between. The CDR3 is 15 amino acids. The DNA of the CDR3 is TGCGCCAGCAGCTTAGGGGGTGTCTCGACAGATACGCAGTATTTT. This gives the protein CASSLGGVSTDTQYF.

The gene calls are TRBV7-3 and TRBJ2-1; unclear D gene. The CDR3 loop spans 13 amino acids. Between the trimmed V and J ends, which lost 1 base and 4 bases, there was a span of 5 bases. Germline lookup yields CDR1 SGHTA and CDR2 FQGTGA. The CDR3 DNA follows: TGTGCCAGCAGCTTAATCGGGTACAATGAGCAGTTCTTC. Protein product: CASSLIGYNEQFF.

This chain joins TRBV19 and TRBJ2-7; 8 nucleotides line up with TRBD1. Losses at the gene ends were 4 bases for V and 6 bases for J; bases not matched to a gene: 11. The CDR3 has 15 amino acids. Germline CDR1 is LNHDA and CDR2 is SQIVND (reference sequence). The CDR3 sequence is CASSTRTGSTTEQYF. In DNA, the CDR3 is TGTGCCAGTAGTACCCGGACAGGGTCAACCACCGAGCAGTACTTC.

The chain uses TRBV9 and TRBJ2-3; TRBD2 matches 8 bases. The V segment lost 2 bases and the J segment 5 bases; nucleotides outside the gene matches: 10. The CDR3 is 16 residues long. CDR1 and CDR2 from the germline V gene are SGDLS and YYNGEE. The CDR3 DNA reads as TGTGCCAGCAGCGTCAGTAGCGGGGTGGGGATAGATACGCAGTATTTT. Translation: CASSVSSGVGIDTQYF.

The chain employs TRBV7-3 and TRBJ1-1, with TRBD1 matching 8 bases. J lost 3 bases, V lost 5 bases, and 14 bases had no gene match. Germline V gene lookup returns CDR1 SGHTA and CDR2 FQGTGA. The CDR3 covers 17 residues. The chain's CDR3 is CASSVPAGGIGDTEAFF. In DNA form, the CDR3 reads TGTGCCAGCAGCGTCCCGGCAGGGGGCATTGGGGACACTGAAGCTTTCTTT.

The V gene is TRBV5-4, the J gene TRBJ1-1, with a tentative D call TRBD1 (6 bases). Germline V gene data show CDR1 as SGHNT and CDR2 as YYREEE (reference sequence). V dropped 4 bases and J dropped 1 base, with 14 bases sitting between them. There are 15 residues in the CDR3. CDR3 sequence (DNA): TGTGCCAGCAGCCTGCAAGGGGGGGGGAACACTGAAGCTTTCTTT. As protein: CASSLQGGGNTEAFF.

The V gene is TRBV11-2, the J gene TRBJ1-1; TRBD1 might be the D (6 bases). V lost 2 bases and J 12 bases, leaving 13 bases between the germline ends. Germline V lookup: CDR1 SGHAT, CDR2 FQNNGV. The CDR3 loop spans 12 amino acids. The CDR3, as DNA: TGTGCCAGCAGCTTACCCACAGGGAAAACTTTCTTT. Amino acid sequence: CASSLPTGKTFF.

The chain employs TRBV30 and TRBJ1-2; D may be TRBD1 (5 bases). The CDR3 is 11 residues long. The V end was cut by 3 bases, the J end by 5 bases, with 7 bases between. In germline, CDR1 is GTSNPN, CDR2 SVGIG (reference sequence). The CDR3 coding sequence is TGTGCCTGGAGGGCAGGGTATGGCTACACCTTC. Translation: CAWRAGYGYTF.

The rearrangement uses TRBV30 and TRBJ1-5, with 7 bases matching TRBD1. Germline values: CDR1 GTSNPN, CDR2 SVGIG (reference sequence). V trimming: 1 base; J trimming: 4 bases; junction bases outside the gene matches: 7. The CDR3 is made up of 15 amino acids. The CDR3 sequence: CAWSGLGQRNQPQHF. The CDR3, as DNA: TGTGCCTGGAGTGGCTTGGGACAGAGGAATCAGCCCCAGCATTTT.

The J gene is TRBJ2-3, the V gene TRBV5-6; TRBD2 might be the D (6 bases). The CDR3 totals 15 residues. The V end was cut by 5 bases, the J end by 0 bases, with 13 bases between. Germline V gene data show CDR1 as SGHDT and CDR2 as YYEEEE. Here the CDR3 reads CASSPARGSTDTQYF. CDR3 bases: TGTGCCAGCAGTCCCGCGCGGGGTAGCACAGATACGCAGTATTTT.

V usage is TRBV5-1 and J usage is TRBJ2-3, with D maybe TRBD1 (6 bases). The germline CDR1 and CDR2 sequences are SGHRS and YFSETQ. The CDR3 is 15 residues long. V shed 0 bases and J shed 8 bases, with 16 bases lying between them. CDR3: CASSLGGHQQGTQYF. The CDR3, as DNA: TGCGCCAGCAGCTTGGGGGGGCACCAACAAGGTACGCAGTATTTT.

In this sample, this clone turned up a few times. This chain joins TRBV25-1 and TRBJ2-7; maybe TRBD1 (7 bases). Germline assignment: CDR1 MGHDK and CDR2 SYGVNS. The length of the CDR3 is 14 residues. V gave up 3 bases and J gave up 4 bases, with 13 bases separating them. The CDR3 is CASSEEGARYEQYF. DNA of the CDR3: TGTGCCAGCAGTGAGGAGGGGGCTAGATACGAGCAGTACTTC.

The chain is built from TRBV25-1 and TRBJ1-1; maybe TRBD1 (6 bases). V was shortened by 4 bases and J by 2 bases, with 8 bases between the two germline ends. The CDR3 loop spans 13 amino acids. Germline CDR1 reads MGHDK; CDR2 reads SYGVNS. The CDR3 loop is CASSAQGNTEAFF. DNA for the CDR3: TGTGCCAGCAGTGCACAGGGTAACACTGAAGCTTTCTTT.

The rearrangement links TRBV13 to TRBJ1-4, with D unresolved. Germline CDR1 is PRHDT and CDR2 is FYEKMQ (reference sequence). This CDR3 is built from 17 residues. Trimming took 1 base from V and 6 from J, leaving 18 bases between them. The CDR3 bases are TGTGCCAGCAGCTTAGCCCCGACCCTTGATGGAGATGAAAAACTGTTTTTT. Its translation: CASSLAPTLDGDEKLFF.

V is TRBV4-3 and J is TRBJ1-4; TRBD1 matches 7 bases. With V trimmed by 0 bases and J by 5 bases, 6 bases remained unmatched. Germline V lookup: CDR1 LGHNA, CDR2 YSLEER. The CDR3 is 16 amino acids. The CDR3 is CASSQDGDSQNEKLFF. The CDR3 coding sequence is TGCGCCAGCAGCCAAGATGGGGACAGCCAGAATGAAAAACTGTTTTTT.

Only one count was recorded for this clone. This sequence joins TRBV10-3 and TRBJ2-1, with 7 bases identical to TRBD1. Germline CDR1 reads ENHRY; CDR2 reads SYGVKD. This CDR3 has 14 residues. V was pared by 4 bases and J by 7 bases, with 7 bases of the junction left unmatched. CDR3 amino acids: CAISARQGLNEQFF. DNA of the CDR3: TGTGCCATCAGTGCCAGACAGGGCCTAAATGAGCAGTTCTTC.